In this sample, the clone carrying this T cell receptor (beta chain) turned up once. RNA was isolated and reverse transcribed to cDNA, the sequencing template. Measured with immunoSEQ multiplex PCR; TCRdb has only the in-frame clones, and not every one. The table lists 140,000 to 150,000 clones, roughly 50% of them singletons. The CDR3 covers 14 residues. Deletions cut 2 bases from V and 0 bases from J, with 7 bases between. Germline CDR1 and CDR2: MNHEY and SVGAGI. Obtained from alopecia areata patients were lesional scalp punch biopsies along with peripheral blood. This specimen comes from a study of CD8+ T cells in alopecia areata.

This sequence originates from a human donor with alopecia areata. The material sequenced was CD4+ T cells sorted from blood, taken at week 0. The chain is built from TRBV6-5 and TRBJ1-1; the D is unclear. The CDR3 DNA follows: TGTGCCAGCAGTTACGACACCGTGAACACTGAAGCTTTCTTT. This sequence encodes CASSYDTVNTEAFF.